Shown below are 25 T cell receptor beta chains from a single sample sequenced in a study of beta chain features in type 1 diabetes. TCRB transcripts that were expressed got sequenced, as all of the isolated RNA had been reverse transcribed. Repertoires were generated with immunoSEQ multiplex PCR, while TCRdb's copy carries only in-frame clones and drops some. The repertoire consists of 350,000 to 450,000 clones, with more than 12% occurring once and the leading ten covering about 0.02%. Sequencing was done on a sample of naive CD4+ T cells from blood. These receptor sequences come from a woman aged 18-29 years in good health.

This clone has a handful of counts. For the CDR3, the DNA is TGTGCCAGCAGTTACGGGGTGGGGGGGGAGAACGGCTACACCTTC. It yields the protein CASSYGVGGENGYTF. This chain connects TRBV6-6 to TRBJ1-2, with D tentatively TRBD1 (5 bases). V lost 2 bases and J lost 8, with 18 bases in between. CDR1 and CDR2 (germline): MNHNY, SVGAGI (reference sequence). The length of the CDR3 is 15 residues.

CDR3 region: CASSLSQIYEQYF. As DNA, the CDR3 is TGTGCCAGCAGTTTATCACAGATCTACGAGCAGTACTTC. The V call is TRBV28, the J call TRBJ2-7; unclear D gene. CDR3 length: 13 residues. The germline V and J ends were trimmed by 1 base and 3 bases, with 7 bases remaining between them. Germline V CDR1 and CDR2: MDHEN, SYDVKM.

J is TRBJ1-5 and V is TRBV13; no definite D call. From germline, CDR1 is PRHDT and CDR2 FYEKMQ (reference sequence). The CDR3 has 12 residues. The V end was cut by 3 bases, the J end by 5 bases, with 5 bases between. CDR3 bases: TGTGCCAGCAGCTTCCCTCATCAGCCCCAGCATTTT. It is translated as CASSFPHQPQHF. The variable domain in full, completed from reference TRBV13 and TRBJ1-5, reads AAGVIQSPRHLIKEKRETATLKCYPIPRHDTVYWYQQGPGQDPQFLISFYEKMQSDKGSIPDRFSAQQFSDYHSELNMSSLELGDSALYFCASSFPHQPQHFGDGTRLSIL.

The sample holds a few counts of this clone. J is TRBJ2-7 and V is TRBV4-3; weak D call: TRBD2 (5 bases). The germline CDR1 and CDR2 sequences are LGHNA and YSLEER. V was cut by 1 base and J by 0 bases, with 16 bases left in between. The CDR3 is 17 residues long. In DNA form, the CDR3 reads TGCGCCAGCAGCCAAGGGTTTGGCGGGCCGAGCTCCTACGAGCAGTACTTC. This encodes CASSQGFGGPSSYEQYF.

CDR3 in amino acids: CASSLLAGTTDTQYF. The CDR3 DNA reads TGTGCCAGCAGTTTATTGGCGGGGACCACAGATACGCAGTATTTT. The V and J genes are TRBV27 and TRBJ2-3; possible D gene TRBD2, 6 bases. The CDR3 length is 15 residues. Germline assignment: CDR1 MNHEY and CDR2 SMNVEV (reference sequence). The V end was cut by 1 base, the J end by 2 bases, with 10 bases between.

This clone has more than one count but fewer than ten. The gene calls are TRBV4-2 and TRBJ2-5, with 8 bases identical to TRBD2. J gave up 4 bases and V 2 bases, and 24 bases lay outside the gene matches. Germline V gene lookup returns CDR1 LGHNA and CDR2 YNFKEQ. The CDR3 runs 21 residues. CDR3 in amino acids: CASSQWVVRLAGPSAGETQYF. The CDR3 coding sequence is TGTGCCAGCAGCCAATGGGTTGTGCGGCTAGCGGGTCCTTCTGCGGGAGAGACCCAGTACTTC.

The rearrangement uses TRBV7-3 and TRBJ2-3; 7 bases map to TRBD2. The CDR3 has 15 amino acids. Looked up from germline, CDR1 is SGHTA and CDR2 is FQGTGA. The V segment lost 4 bases and the J segment 0 bases; nucleotides outside the gene matches: 4. CDR3 sequence reads: CASSYSGPSTDTQYF. Written as DNA, the CDR3 is TGTGCCAGCAGCTATAGCGGGCCCAGCACAGATACGCAGTATTTT.

This clone has more than one count but fewer than ten. The chain employs TRBV28 and TRBJ2-1, with D possibly TRBD2 on 5 matching bases. This CDR3 spans 12 amino acids. V lost 5 bases and J lost 7, with 9 bases in between. The germline CDR1 and CDR2 sequences are MDHEN and SYDVKM. CDR3 nucleotide sequence: TGTGCCAGCAGTGGTAGGAGGAATGAGCAGTTCTTC. It translates to CASSGRRNEQFF.

There are a few counts of this clone. The V call is TRBV4-3, the J call TRBJ2-3; D is perhaps TRBD1 (6 bases). The germline V gene encodes CDR1 LGHNA and CDR2 YSLEER. The CDR3 extends over 15 amino acids. V lost 4 bases and J 2 bases, leaving 13 bases between the germline ends. DNA for the CDR3: TGCGCCAGCAGCCGTTATCAGGGGAACACAGATACGCAGTATTTT. This translates into CASSRYQGNTDTQYF.

In this sample, this clone turned up once. The V call is TRBV28, the J call TRBJ2-5; 7 bases match TRBD1. Germline CDR1 MDHEN, CDR2 SYDVKM. The CDR3 loop spans 14 amino acids. The V gene end was trimmed by 6 bases and the J gene end by 5 bases; junction bases not matched to a gene: 9. CDR3: CASSSQGYQETQYF. CDR3 in DNA: TGTGCCAGCAGCTCACAGGGGTATCAGGAGACCCAGTACTTC.

CDR3 protein: CASSREGRDEQFF. The CDR3 DNA reads as TGTGCCAGTAGCAGGGAGGGCCGGGATGAGCAGTTCTTC. V and J are TRBV19 and TRBJ2-1, with 7 bases matching TRBD2. Unmatched junction bases numbered 7, after V lost 6 bases and J lost 8 bases. CDR3 length: 13 residues. Germline-derived CDR1 and CDR2 are LNHDA and SQIVND (reference sequence).

V gene TRBV11-2 combines with J gene TRBJ1-2; maybe TRBD1 (5 bases). The V end lost 1 base, the J end lost 7 bases, and 16 bases lay between the germline ends. This CDR3 comprises 15 residues. The germline V gene has CDR1 SGHAT and CDR2 FQNNGV. CDR3 residues: CASSLGSGLAAGYTF. Here the CDR3 DNA reads TGTGCCAGCAGCTTAGGCTCAGGGTTGGCCGCTGGCTACACCTTC.

This clone showed up just a few times. This chain uses TRBV5-1 with TRBJ1-5; D remains unclear. The CDR3 is 13 amino acids. The ends were cut back, 2 bases at V and 10 bases at J, with 13 bases in the middle. CDR1 and CDR2 (germline): SGHRS, YFSETQ. The CDR3 here is CASSLSQATPQHF. The CDR3 DNA reads TGCGCCAGCAGCTTATCCCAGGCAACCCCCCAGCATTTT.

This clone was counted between two and nine times. The V call is TRBV7-9, the J call TRBJ1-2, with 7 bases aligning to TRBD1. The CDR3 is 13 residues long. J gave up 4 bases and V 5 bases, and 4 bases lay outside the gene matches. CDR1 is SEHNR, CDR2 FQNEAQ, per germline (reference sequence). DNA for the CDR3: TGTGCCAGCAGCCCAGGGGGACCCTATGGCTACACCTTC. Encoded protein: CASSPGGPYGYTF.

The chain couples TRBV29-1 to TRBJ1-1; the D gene is possibly TRBD1 (6 bases). Looked up from germline, CDR1 is SQVTM and CDR2 is ANQGSEA. The length of the CDR3 is 14 residues. Trimming left V 5 bases short and J 3 bases short, with 16 bases between. The CDR3 loop is CSVLLRGIYTEAFF. The CDR3 region has the DNA TGCAGCGTTTTGCTAAGGGGGATATACACTGAAGCTTTCTTT.

The J gene is TRBJ2-7, the V gene TRBV6-6; TRBD2 matches at 7 bases. J was trimmed by 5 bases and V by 7 bases; bases with no gene match: 11. The CDR3 length is 14 residues. Germline loops: CDR1 MNHNY, CDR2 SVGAGI (reference sequence). CDR3: CASNLAGEYDEQYF. The CDR3 region has the DNA TGTGCCAGCAACTTGGCGGGAGAATATGACGAGCAGTACTTC.

This chain connects TRBV19 to TRBJ1-1; D gene ambiguous. The V gene lost 7 bases and the J gene lost 2 bases, with 11 bases spanning the gap. Germline loops: CDR1 LNHDA, CDR2 SQIVND (reference sequence). The CDR3 totals 13 residues. CDR3 nucleotide sequence: TGTGCCAGTATCTCTCCCCCTAACACTGAAGCTTTCTTT. It is translated as CASISPPNTEAFF.

The rearrangement links TRBV5-1 to TRBJ1-2; D not resolved. V lost 4 bases to trimming and J lost 0 bases, with 10 bases between them. The CDR3 is 14 residues long. Germline V CDR1 and CDR2: SGHRS, YFSETQ. DNA for the CDR3: TGCGCCAGCAGCGGAGGAACAGCTAACTATGGCTACACCTTC. Protein product: CASSGGTANYGYTF. The entire variable domain, with the rest obtained from reference TRBV5-1 and TRBJ1-2, is as follows: KAGVTQTPRYLIKTRGQQVTLSCSPISGHRSVSWYQQTPGQGLQFLFEYFSETQRNKGNFPGRFSGRQFSNSRSEMNVSTLELGDSALYLCASSGGTANYGYTFGSGTRLTVV.

V and J are TRBV5-1 and TRBJ2-1; 9 bases are shared with TRBD1. The J segment lost 3 bases and the V segment lost 4 bases, leaving 2 bases of the junction unmatched. Germline V gives CDR1 SGHRS, CDR2 YFSETQ. This CDR3 has 14 residues. CDR3 in DNA: TGCGCCAGCAGCCGGGACAGGGACTACAATGAGCAGTTCTTC. This sequence encodes CASSRDRDYNEQFF.

This chain links TRBV4-3 with TRBJ2-3, with TRBD1 as a possible D gene (5 bases). This CDR3 region has 15 residues. Germline V gives CDR1 LGHNA, CDR2 YSLEER. Trimming stripped 1 base from V and 0 bases from J, with 8 bases between. The CDR3 DNA sequence: TGCGCCAGCAGCCAAGGCAGGGATAGCACAGATACGCAGTATTTT. This translates into CASSQGRDSTDTQYF.

This clone turned up a few times. This chain uses TRBV4-1 with TRBJ2-5; 15 positions match TRBD2. Trimming at V came to 0 bases and at J to 5 bases, leaving 7 bases not matched to a gene. CDR3 length: 18 amino acids. CDR1 and CDR2 (germline): MGHRA, YSYEKL. The CDR3: CASSQDLGTSGRLETQYF. The CDR3 DNA reads as TGCGCCAGCAGCCAAGATTTAGGGACTAGCGGGAGGTTGGAGACCCAGTACTTC.

This sequence joins TRBV18 and TRBJ2-5, with 7 nucleotides matching TRBD1. The CDR3 spans 14 residues. J was trimmed by 2 bases and V by 6 bases; bases with no gene match: 6. Germline V gene sequence: CDR1 KGHSH, CDR2 LQKENI. The CDR3 nucleotides are TGTGCCAGCTCCCTGGGACAGACTCAAGAGACCCAGTACTTC. Protein: CASSLGQTQETQYF.

The chain recombines TRBV10-3 with TRBJ2-5; the D is unclear. The CDR3 is made up of 13 amino acids. The V gene lost 7 bases and the J gene lost 1 base, with 10 bases spanning the gap. Germline V CDR1 and CDR2: ENHRY, SYGVKD. CDR3: CAINRQSQETQYF. The CDR3 bases are TGTGCCATCAACCGACAAAGCCAAGAGACCCAGTACTTC.

The rearrangement uses TRBV5-1 and TRBJ2-5; D gene uncertain. Trimming left V 1 base short and J 2 bases short, with 15 bases between. Germline V gene data show CDR1 as SGHRS and CDR2 as YFSETQ. The CDR3 is made up of 16 amino acids. CDR3 residues: CASSLSWSIQQETQYF. The CDR3 coding sequence is TGCGCCAGCAGCTTGTCCTGGTCTATTCAACAAGAGACCCAGTACTTC.

This clone was seen a handful of times. The chain links TRBV14 to TRBJ2-5; 7 bases are a match to TRBD2. The CDR3 length is 14 residues. Trimming removed 6 bases from V and 5 bases from J; junction bases left unmatched: 9. Germline V lookup: CDR1 SGHDN, CDR2 FVKESK. CDR3 nucleotide sequence: TGTGCCAGCAGTCGCGGGGGTACGGGGGAGACCCAGTACTTC. Protein: CASSRGGTGETQYF.